This TCR beta chain was retrieved from a study of blood T cell repertoires in COVID-19. Background on the study: T cells, B-cell-depleted T cells, or PBMCs supplied cDNA or gDNA.

V was trimmed by 3 bases and J by 0 bases, leaving 4 bases between them. The CDR3 is 13 residues long. Some clones are missing from TCRdb's copy, which holds only in-frame ones; the method was immunoSEQ multiplex PCR. Counted here are 72,000 or so clones, roughly 86% occurring once; the ten biggest clones make up under 15%. This receptor was obtained from a woman in her sixties with acute or convalescent COVID-19. Sequenced sample: peripheral blood. The chain uses TRBV12-3 or TRBV12-4 and TRBJ2-3, with unresolved D. The CDR3 loop is CASSFASTDTQYF. In DNA form, the CDR3 reads TGTGCCAGCAGTTTTGCGAGCACAGATACGCAGTATTTT.